The 20 T cell receptor beta chains in this list originate from one sample, sequenced in a study of identifying expanded T cells in peripheral blood. The protocol was immunoSEQ multiplex PCR, while the TCRdb copy is restricted to in-frame clones and leaves out a portion. The profile shows approximately 79,000 clones, roughly 90% of them singletons. Sample: blood. These receptors were taken from a person aged 18 to 70 in good health.

This clone was counted a single time. The chain links TRBV7-2 to TRBJ2-7, with 8 nucleotides matching TRBD1. Germline V lookup: CDR1 SGHTA, CDR2 FQGNSA. This CDR3 is built from 13 residues. Germline trimming cut 1 base from V and 7 bases from J; bases unmatched to any gene: 3. CDR3 DNA: TGTGCCAGCAGCTTAGACAGGGGGGAAGAGCAGTACTTC. This sequence encodes CASSLDRGEEQYF.

J is TRBJ2-2 and V is TRBV7-9; D call uncertain. V lost 2 bases and J 2 bases, leaving 6 bases between the germline ends. This CDR3 is built from 14 residues. Germline CDR1 is SEHNR and CDR2 is FQNEAQ (reference sequence). DNA of the CDR3: TGTGCCAGCAGCTTAAGCGTTAACACCGGGGAGCTGTTTTTT. Residues: CASSLSVNTGELFF.

The CDR3 protein is CASSLTSGGLYEQYF. CDR3 sequence (DNA): TGTGCCAGCAGCCTTACTAGCGGGGGACTGTACGAGCAGTACTTC. V usage is TRBV9 and J usage is TRBJ2-7; 11 bases match TRBD2. The CDR3 totals 15 residues. Looked up from germline, CDR1 is SGDLS and CDR2 is YYNGEE. Germline trimming cut 4 bases from V and 4 bases from J; bases unmatched to any gene: 7.

The V call is TRBV18, the J call TRBJ2-7; 9 nucleotides line up with TRBD1. The CDR3 has 14 amino acids. CDR1 KGHSH and CDR2 LQKENI come from the germline V gene. After removal of 6 bases from V and 4 bases from J, the junction contained 7 bases not matched to a gene. The DNA for the CDR3 is TGTGCCAGCTCCCCCGGGACAGGGCTTTACGAGCAGTACTTC. Encoded protein: CASSPGTGLYEQYF.

The chain has TRBV9 and TRBJ2-4; 8 nucleotides agree with TRBD2. Germline CDR1 reads SGDLS; CDR2 reads YYNGEE. This CDR3 spans 15 amino acids. The junction had 5 bases not matched to a gene; V was cut back by 0 bases and J by 6 bases. CDR3 nucleotides: TGTGCCAGCAGCGTAGCGGGAGGGCCCGGAAACATTCAGTACTTC. It specifies CASSVAGGPGNIQYF.

The chain joins TRBV4-1 to TRBJ2-1; tentatively, D is TRBD2 (7 bases). This CDR3 contains 12 residues. CDR1 is MGHRA, CDR2 YSYEKL, per germline. Trimming removed 1 base from V and 14 bases from J, with 12 bases in between. The CDR3 DNA reads as TGCGCCAGCAGCCAAGGTGGGGGGGCTAAGTTCTTC. It specifies CASSQGGGAKFF.

This rearrangement joins TRBV28 to TRBJ1-2; 9 bases line up with TRBD1. The V segment lost 4 bases and the J segment 6 bases; nucleotides outside the gene matches: 9. Germline V lookup: CDR1 MDHEN, CDR2 SYDVKM. The CDR3 consists of 15 residues. The CDR3 nucleotides read TGTGCCAGCAGTTGGGCTACAGGGGGCCGAGATGGCTACACCTTC. It is translated as CASSWATGGRDGYTF.

The table lists this clone with a few counts. The rearrangement uses TRBV10-2 and TRBJ1-5; the D is unclear. In germline, CDR1 is WSHSY, CDR2 SAAADI. The V end lost 4 bases, the J end lost 7 bases, and 11 bases lay between the germline ends. CDR3 length: 13 amino acids. The CDR3 spells CASSVEGGQPQHF. CDR3 in DNA: TGCGCCAGCAGTGTAGAGGGTGGGCAGCCCCAGCATTTT.

The chain employs TRBV2 and TRBJ2-4; D is unresolved. The germline gives CDR1 SNHLY, CDR2 FYNNEI. The CDR3 spans 12 residues. V was pared by 0 bases and J by 12 bases, with 9 bases between. CDR3 in DNA: TGTGCCAGCAGTGAAGCAGGTTTCGATCAGTACTTC. Translated, it gives CASSEAGFDQYF. The whole variable domain, filled in from reference TRBV2 and TRBJ2-4, reads EPEVTQTPSHQVTQMGQEVILRCVPISNHLYFYWYRQILGQKVEFLVSFYNNEISEKSEIFDDQFSVERPDGSNFTLKIRSTKLEDSAMYFCASSEAGFDQYFGAGTRLSVL.

CDR3 amino acids: CASKGQGYHNEQFF. DNA of the CDR3: TGTGCCAGTAAGGGACAAGGTTACCACAATGAGCAGTTCTTC. The V and J genes are TRBV19 and TRBJ2-1, with D perhaps TRBD1 (6 bases). Per germline, CDR1 LNHDA and CDR2 SQIVND (reference sequence). The CDR3 covers 14 residues. V lost 7 bases and J lost 5, with 15 bases in between.

This sequence joins TRBV10-3 and TRBJ1-1; possibly TRBD1 for D (5 bases). In germline, CDR1 is ENHRY, CDR2 SYGVKD. The CDR3 totals 14 residues. Trimming stripped 4 bases from V and 1 base from J, with 10 bases between. The CDR3, as DNA: TGTGCCATCAGTGGGGACCCACCGAACACTGAAGCTTTCTTT. This encodes CAISGDPPNTEAFF.

The CDR3 sequence: CASSLGQHNEQFF. The CDR3, as DNA: TGTGCCAGCAGCTTAGGCCAGCACAATGAGCAGTTCTTC. The rearrangement links TRBV11-2 to TRBJ2-1, with D hard to call. The CDR3 runs 13 residues. The ends were cut back, 1 base at V and 5 bases at J, with 6 bases in the middle. Germline-derived CDR1 and CDR2 are SGHAT and FQNNGV.

This rearrangement joins TRBV4-2 to TRBJ2-5; 14 bases agree with TRBD2. This CDR3 has 17 amino acids. V was clipped by 2 bases and J by 3 bases; unmatched bases: 5. Per the germline V gene, CDR1 is LGHNA and CDR2 is YNFKEQ. CDR3 in DNA: TGTGCCAGCAGCCAACAAATGGGACTAGCGGGGGAAGAGACCCAGTACTTC. This encodes CASSQQMGLAGEETQYF.

This clone showed up just once. The chain employs TRBV27 and TRBJ2-7; 7 nucleotides match TRBD1. Unmatched junction bases numbered 9, after V lost 4 bases and J lost 3 bases. Germline CDR1 is MNHEY and CDR2 is SMNVEV (reference sequence). The CDR3 length is 15 residues. The CDR3 DNA follows: TGTGCCAGCAGTTCTCGGGACAGAACATTCTACGAGCAGTACTTC. Its protein product is CASSSRDRTFYEQYF.

This clone was picked up one time. The chain couples TRBV5-1 to TRBJ1-4, with TRBD1 identical over 9 bases. Germline V lookup: CDR1 SGHRS, CDR2 YFSETQ. The V segment lost 4 bases and the J segment 6 bases; nucleotides outside the gene matches: 7. The CDR3 runs 15 residues. The CDR3 sequence is CASSRGTGLDEKLFF. The CDR3 DNA is TGCGCCAGCAGCAGGGGGACAGGGCTCGATGAAAAACTGTTTTTT.

This clone was counted a single time. This chain links TRBV28 with TRBJ2-7; tentative D call: TRBD1 (6 bases). The CDR3 contains 12 residues. Germline V gene data show CDR1 as MDHEN and CDR2 as SYDVKM. The germline V and J ends were trimmed by 5 bases and 3 bases, with 8 bases remaining between them. CDR3 bases: TGTGCCAGCAGTCCCAGGGGCTACGAGCAGTACTTC. Its translation: CASSPRGYEQYF.

The chain couples TRBV27 to TRBJ2-7; 8 bases line up with TRBD2. Trimming removed 3 bases from V and 3 bases from J; junction bases left unmatched: 7. CDR1 and CDR2 from the germline V gene are MNHEY and SMNVEV (reference sequence). The CDR3 is made up of 15 amino acids. This chain's CDR3 is CASSFSGSYNYEQYF. Written as DNA, the CDR3 is TGTGCCAGCAGTTTCAGCGGGAGCTACAACTACGAGCAGTACTTC.

The chain has TRBV7-2 and TRBJ2-2; D is unclear. V lost 5 bases and J lost 0, with 10 bases in between. The CDR3 sequence is 15 residues long. Germline V lookup: CDR1 SGHTA, CDR2 FQGNSA. The CDR3 protein is CASSPNRPNTGELFF. Here the CDR3 DNA reads TGTGCCAGCAGCCCGAACCGACCGAACACCGGGGAGCTGTTTTTT.

The chain is built from TRBV10-3 and TRBJ2-7, with 12 bases that match TRBD1. The CDR3 consists of 13 residues. In germline, CDR1 is ENHRY, CDR2 SYGVKD. The junction had 9 bases not matched to a gene; V was cut back by 11 bases and J by 7 bases. The CDR3 region is CALPGQGATEQYF. The CDR3 nucleotides are TGTGCCCTTCCGGGACAGGGGGCTACGGAGCAGTACTTC.

The gene calls are TRBV15 and TRBJ2-3, with TRBD2 identical over 8 bases. The V gene end was trimmed by 0 bases and the J gene end by 0 bases; junction bases not matched to a gene: 14. CDR3 length: 20 residues. Germline loops: CDR1 LNHNV, CDR2 YYDKDF (reference sequence). CDR3 sequence reads: CATSRDLAASGFTSTDTQYF. CDR3 DNA: TGTGCCACCAGCAGAGATTTAGCGGCTAGCGGGTTTACTAGCACAGATACGCAGTATTTT.